A selection of T cell receptor beta chains follows, all from one sample in a study of Ad26.COV2.S vaccination and SARS-CoV-2 variants. TCRdb keeps only in-frame clones here, not all; method: immunoSEQ multiplex PCR. The sample contains about 350,000 clones, about 90% of which appear only once. Sequenced material: peripheral blood, taken after recovery from COVID-19. These receptors all stem from a human donor who had recovered from COVID-19. Each CDR3 is given with its conserved first and last residue. Each record gives: D gene, J gene, clone size, V gene, CDR3 protein, CDR3 DNA. A D gene is named only where the DNA matches it firmly. The size entry is marked missing in some rows and otherwise reads once, few, many or a size class.

>-|TRBJ1-1|-|TRBV6-5
CASSSKGNTEAFF
TGTGCCAGCAGTAGTAAGGGGAACACTGAAGCTTTCTTT
>TRBD2|TRBJ2-7|-|TRBV11-2
CASSPPGGLPYEQYF
TGTGCCAGCAGCCCCCCGGGAGGGCTCCCCTACGAGCAGTACTTC
>TRBD2|TRBJ2-2|few|TRBV4-1
CASSLLAGNTGELFF
TGCGCCAGCAGCCTACTAGCGGGCAACACCGGGGAGCTGTTTTTT
>TRBD2|TRBJ2-3|-|TRBV9
CASSPRATSGGHPSTDTQYF
TGTGCCAGCAGCCCGAGGGCGACTAGCGGGGGGCACCCTAGCACAGATACGCAGTATTTT
>-|TRBJ1-4|-|TRBV3-1/TRBV3-2
CASSQPGQLNEKLFF
TGTGCCAGCAGCCAACCAGGACAGCTTAATGAAAAACTGTTTTTT
>-|TRBJ1-1|-|TRBV10-3
CAISDRGANAGTEAFF
TGTGCCATCAGTGATAGGGGGGCGAACGCGGGCACTGAAGCTTTCTTT
>TRBD2|TRBJ2-3|-|TRBV5-6
CASSFTSGGPRDTQYF
TGTGCCAGCAGCTTCACTAGCGGGGGGCCAAGAGATACGCAGTATTTT
>-|TRBJ1-4|-|TRBV10-2
CASSENGGLEKLFF
TGCGCCAGCAGTGAGAACGGGGGCTTAGAAAAACTGTTTTTT
>TRBD1|TRBJ1-6|few|TRBV18
CASSPANDRGFSPLHF
TGTGCCAGCTCACCTGCCAACGACAGGGGGTTTTCACCCCTCCACTTT
>-|TRBJ2-3|-|TRBV4-1
CASSQGQGLGTDTQYF
TGCGCCAGCAGCCAAGGACAGGGACTAGGGACAGATACGCAGTATTTT
>TRBD1|TRBJ1-1|-|TRBV6-5
CASSTGQGGTEAFF
TGTGCCAGCAGTACCGGACAGGGTGGCACTGAAGCTTTCTTT
>-|TRBJ1-5|-|TRBV2
CASSDPKGYQPQHF
TGTGCCAGCAGTGATCCGAAGGGGTATCAGCCCCAGCATTTT
>TRBD2|TRBJ2-4|-|TRBV2
CASSEIGGGHDKNIQYF
TGTGCCAGCAGTGAAATCGGGGGGGGACACGACAAAAACATTCAGTACTTC
>TRBD2|TRBJ2-7|once|TRBV27
CASSFLAGGAEQYF
TGTGCCAGCAGTTTTTTAGCGGGGGGAGCTGAGCAGTACTTC
>-|TRBJ2-3|-|TRBV7-6
CASSPQSPPDTQYF
TGTGCCAGCAGCCCACAATCACCCCCAGATACGCAGTATTTT
>-|TRBJ2-1|-|TRBV9
CASSVDRDEQFF
TGTGCCAGCAGCGTAGACAGAGATGAGCAGTTCTTC
>-|TRBJ1-4|once|TRBV2
CASSGFPGTGFF
TGTGCCAGCAGTGGGTTTCCCGGGACGGGGTTTTTT
>-|TRBJ2-1|-|TRBV24-1
CATSDPRTEYNEQFF
TGTGCCACCAGTGACCCTCGGACCGAATACAATGAGCAGTTCTTC
>TRBD1|TRBJ1-2|once|TRBV6-5
CASSYLTGGNDYGYTF
TGTGCCAGCAGTTACTTAACAGGGGGAAACGACTATGGCTACACCTTC
>-|TRBJ2-7|-|TRBV19
CASSIDGIVREQYF
TGTGCCAGTAGTATAGATGGCATAGTGCGGGAGCAGTACTTC
>TRBD2|TRBJ2-7|-|TRBV6-5
CAIIWGGYEQYF
TGTGCCATCATTTGGGGGGGCTACGAGCAGTACTTC
>-|TRBJ1-2|-|TRBV24-1
CATSDSRESGYTF
TGTGCCACCAGTGATTCACGGGAGAGCGGCTACACCTTC
>TRBD1|TRBJ1-1|-|TRBV4-1
CASSRQEQGARNTEAFF
TGCGCCAGCAGCCGTCAGGAGCAGGGGGCGAGGAACACTGAAGCTTTCTTT
>TRBD1|TRBJ2-1|once|TRBV14
CASSPDREAYNEQFF
TGTGCCAGCAGCCCGGACAGGGAGGCCTACAATGAGCAGTTCTTC
>-|TRBJ2-7|-|TRBV27
CASNPGTNIYEQYF
TGTGCCAGCAACCCCGGGACCAACATCTACGAGCAGTACTTC
>TRBD1|TRBJ2-2|-|TRBV3-1/TRBV3-2
CASRTTGGFNTGELFF
TGTGCCAGCAGAACAACAGGGGGCTTTAACACCGGGGAGCTGTTTTTT
>TRBD2|TRBJ2-1|-|TRBV7-9
CASIPGLADNEQFF
TGTGCCAGCATTCCGGGACTAGCGGACAATGAGCAGTTCTTC
>TRBD1|TRBJ2-7|-|TRBV9
CASSVGQGNEQYF
TGTGCCAGCAGCGTAGGACAGGGGAACGAGCAGTACTTC
>TRBD2|TRBJ2-2|few|TRBV5-1
CASSLELAGRSGELFF
TGCGCCAGCAGCTTGGAACTAGCGGGGCGGTCAGGGGAGCTGTTTTTT
>TRBD2|TRBJ2-7|-|TRBV5-1
CASSLAQRGAYEQYF
TGCGCCAGCAGCTTGGCCCAGCGGGGGGCCTACGAGCAGTACTTC
>-|TRBJ1-5|-|TRBV7-6
CASSLAGQSQQPQHF
TGTGCCAGCAGCTTAGCGGGGCAGTCCCAGCAGCCCCAGCATTTT
>-|TRBJ1-1|-|TRBV5-4
CASSPKGGNTEAFF
TGTGCCAGCAGCCCGAAGGGGGGTAACACTGAAGCTTTCTTT
>TRBD1|TRBJ1-6|-|TRBV6-5
CASKTGSPWGSPLHF
TGTGCCAGCAAGACAGGGTCCCCTTGGGGATCACCCCTCCACTTT
>-|TRBJ1-2|-|TRBV29-1
CSVRVNAGGYTF
TGCAGCGTTAGAGTTAATGCGGGGGGCTACACCTTC
>-|TRBJ1-1|-|TRBV19
CASSISRSIINTEAFF
TGTGCCAGTAGTATATCTCGGAGTATTATTAACACTGAAGCTTTCTTT
>-|TRBJ1-1|few|TRBV4-1
CASSPAGFNTEAFF
TGCGCCAGCAGCCCTGCGGGGTTTAACACTGAAGCTTTCTTT
>TRBD2|TRBJ2-3|-|TRBV3-1/TRBV3-2
CASSPVGLAGGYTQYF
TGTGCCAGCAGCCCCGTCGGGCTAGCGGGGGGGTATACGCAGTATTTT
>TRBD1|TRBJ2-2|-|TRBV6-5
CASSRDRVDTGELFF
TGTGCCAGCAGCCGGGACAGGGTGGACACCGGGGAGCTGTTTTTT
>TRBD2|TRBJ2-1|-|TRBV10-1
CASSDRASGGAYNEQFF
TGCGCCAGCAGTGATAGGGCTAGCGGGGGGGCATACAATGAGCAGTTCTTC
>-|TRBJ1-4|-|TRBV27
CASTSGFLPTNEKLFF
TGTGCCAGCACCTCGGGGTTCTTGCCAACTAATGAAAAACTGTTTTTT
>-|TRBJ1-1|-|TRBV10-2
CASGLSYPGAFF
TGCGCCAGCGGGTTAAGTTATCCGGGGGCTTTCTTT
>-|TRBJ2-1|-|TRBV7-3
CASSLVRSPEQFF
TGTGCCAGCAGCTTGGTCAGGTCCCCTGAGCAGTTCTTC
>TRBD1|TRBJ1-1|-|TRBV19
CASSTRRTGAGDTEAFF
TGTGCCAGTAGTACCCGCCGGACAGGGGCGGGTGACACTGAAGCTTTCTTT
>TRBD2|TRBJ2-3|-|TRBV5-1
CASSLTSGRTDTQYF
TGCGCCAGCAGCTTGACTAGCGGCCGCACAGATACGCAGTATTTT
>TRBD1|TRBJ1-2|-|TRBV9
CASSPQGSYGYTF
TGTGCCAGCAGCCCACAGGGGAGCTATGGCTACACCTTC
>TRBD2|TRBJ2-3|-|TRBV3-1/TRBV3-2
CASSLNSGGDTQYF
TGTGCCAGCAGCCTGAATAGCGGGGGGGATACGCAGTATTTT
>-|TRBJ2-7|-|TRBV4-3
CASSQVRTEFYEQYF
TGCGCCAGCAGCCAAGTAAGGACTGAATTCTACGAGCAGTACTTC
>TRBD1|TRBJ1-2|-|TRBV5-6
CASSPFQQGNYGYTF
TGTGCCAGCAGCCCCTTTCAACAGGGGAACTATGGCTACACCTTC
>TRBD1|TRBJ2-1|-|TRBV4-2
CASSHGTGGGDEQFF
TGTGCCAGCAGCCACGGGACAGGGGGTGGGGATGAGCAGTTCTTC
>-|TRBJ1-4|-|TRBV21-1
CASSKGGQTNEKLFF
TGTGCCAGCAGCAAAGGGGGACAGACTAATGAAAAACTGTTTTTT
>-|TRBJ1-1|-|TRBV5-5
CASSKDSNTEAFF
TGTGCCAGCAGCAAGGATTCGAACACTGAAGCTTTCTTT
>TRBD1|TRBJ2-2|-|TRBV6-5
CASSSGQGGGELFF
TGTGCCAGCAGTTCTGGACAGGGCGGCGGGGAGCTGTTTTTT
>-|TRBJ2-6|-|TRBV4-3
CASSQDRWSSGANVLTF
TGCGCCAGCAGCCAAGATCGGTGGAGCTCTGGGGCCAACGTCCTGACTTTC
>-|TRBJ2-2|-|TRBV2
CASSEIGQLTGELFF
TGTGCCAGCAGTGAAATCGGACAGCTCACCGGGGAGCTGTTTTTT
>-|TRBJ1-2|-|TRBV7-9
CASSLKGTSAYGYTF
TGTGCCAGCAGCTTAAAGGGAACCTCGGCCTATGGCTACACCTTC
>-|TRBJ1-2|-|TRBV6-5
CASSIEGNRYGYTF
TGTGCCAGCAGTATTGAGGGGAACCGCTATGGCTACACCTTC
>TRBD2|TRBJ2-7|-|TRBV10-1
CASSESGGRQYF
TGCGCCAGCAGTGAGAGCGGGGGCAGACAGTACTTC